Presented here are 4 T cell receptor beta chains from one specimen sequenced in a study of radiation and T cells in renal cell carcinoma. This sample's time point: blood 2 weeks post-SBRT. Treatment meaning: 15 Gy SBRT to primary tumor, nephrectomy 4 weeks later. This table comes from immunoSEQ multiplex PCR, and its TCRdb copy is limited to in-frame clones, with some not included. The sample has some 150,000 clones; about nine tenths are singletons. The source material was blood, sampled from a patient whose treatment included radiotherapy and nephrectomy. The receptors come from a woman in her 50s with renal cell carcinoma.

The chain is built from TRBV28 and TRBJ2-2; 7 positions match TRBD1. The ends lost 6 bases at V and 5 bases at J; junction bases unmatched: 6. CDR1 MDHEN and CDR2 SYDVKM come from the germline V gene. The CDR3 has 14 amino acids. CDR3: CASRVTGQTGELFF. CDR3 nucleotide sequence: TGTGCCAGCAGGGTGACAGGGCAGACCGGGGAGCTGTTTTTT. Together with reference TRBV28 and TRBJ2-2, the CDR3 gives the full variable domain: DVKVTQSSRYLVKRTGEKVFLECVQDMDHENMFWYRQDPGLGLRLIYFSYDVKMKEKGDIPEGYSVSREKKERFSLILESASTNQTSMYLCASRVTGQTGELFFGEGSRLTVL.

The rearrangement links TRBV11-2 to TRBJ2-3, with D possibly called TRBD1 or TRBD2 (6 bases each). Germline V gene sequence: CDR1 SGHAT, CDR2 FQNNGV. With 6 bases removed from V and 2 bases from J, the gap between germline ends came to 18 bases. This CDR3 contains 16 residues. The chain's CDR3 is CASRSPRGRITDTQYF. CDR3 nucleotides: TGTGCCAGCAGGAGCCCCCGGGGGCGCATCACAGATACGCAGTATTTT.

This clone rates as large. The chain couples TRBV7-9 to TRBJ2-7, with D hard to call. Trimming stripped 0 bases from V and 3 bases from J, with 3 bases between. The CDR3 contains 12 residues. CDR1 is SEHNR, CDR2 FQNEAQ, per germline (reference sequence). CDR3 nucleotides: TGTGCCAGCAGCTTAGCCTTCTACGAGCAGTACTTC. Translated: CASSLAFYEQYF.

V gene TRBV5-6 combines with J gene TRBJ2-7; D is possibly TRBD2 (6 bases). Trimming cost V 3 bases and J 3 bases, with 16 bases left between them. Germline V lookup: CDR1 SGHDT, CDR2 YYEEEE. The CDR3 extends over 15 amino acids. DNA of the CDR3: TGTGCCAGCAGCTCCCCATGGGGGGAGAACTACGAGCAGTACTTC. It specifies CASSSPWGENYEQYF. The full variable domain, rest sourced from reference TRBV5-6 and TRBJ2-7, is DAGVTQSPTHLIKTRGQQVTLRCSPKSGHDTVSWYQQALGQGPQFIFQYYEEEERQRGNFPDRFSGHQFPNYSSELNVNALLLGDSALYLCASSSPWGENYEQYFGPGTRLTVT.